This TCR beta chain is from a study of blood T cell repertoires in COVID-19. Overall study: The analysed material was cDNA or gDNA that came from T cells, B-cell-depleted T cells, or PBMCs.

Trimming took off 4 bases at V and 2 bases at J, with 7 bases between the two ends. Germline loops: CDR1 SQVTM, CDR2 ANQGSEA. The length of the CDR3 is 12 residues. This clone was recorded only once. Produced via immunoSEQ multiplex PCR; TCRdb's table is partial and in-frame only. The data hold 100,000 or so clones, with approximately 90% observed a single time. This sequence originates from a woman of 80 years or more with acute or convalescent COVID-19. The sample consisted of peripheral blood. The chain combines TRBV29-1 with TRBJ2-3; D is ambiguous. CDR3 region: CSVALLTDTQYF. CDR3 in DNA: TGCAGCGTTGCACTGCTCACAGATACGCAGTATTTT.